The entry below gives a single TCR beta chain sequence along with its context. This record comes from a study of blood T cell repertoires in COVID-19. Study as a whole: COVID-19 samples collected from the United States, Italy and Spain covered acute and convalescent phases. Sources were T cells, B-cell-depleted T cells, or PBMCs; the material itself was cDNA or gDNA.

Only in-frame clones appear in the TCRdb table, and some are missing; sequencing was by immunoSEQ multiplex PCR. The table shows roughly 430,000 clones, with roughly 87% occurring only once. Germline values: CDR1 SNHLY, CDR2 FYNNEI. This CDR3 spans 12 amino acids. The ends were cut back, 6 bases at V and 4 bases at J, with 9 bases in the middle. The J gene is TRBJ1-1, the V gene TRBV2, with D tentatively TRBD1 (5 bases). The source of this sequence is a woman aged 40 to 55 with acute COVID-19. The sequencing sample was made of PBMCs or T cells enriched from blood (not recorded which). The CDR3 DNA reads TGTGCCAGCAGCTCAAGGGGCACTGAAGCTTTCTTT. The encoded protein is CASSSRGTEAFF.